This T cell receptor beta chain originates from a study of CD8 T cells in ankylosing spondylitis. Overall study findings and caveats: The authors reported significant enrichment of disease-linked clones in matched ankylosing spondylitis synovial fluid.

TCRdb passed the 5' RACE reads through MiXCR, listing each CDR3 protein once. This table has 130,000 or so distinct CDR3 sequences, about 10% appearing once. Many counts were recorded for this clonotype. Its antigen remains unknown. This CDR3 is built from 16 residues. Germline-derived CDR1 and CDR2 are LGHDT and YNNKEL (reference sequence). Deletions cut 4 bases from V and 3 bases from J, with 19 bases between. The specimen sequenced was blood, either unsorted or a sorted T cell fraction (not recorded which). The sequence derives from a female donor with ankylosing spondylitis or in good health (not recorded which). V and J are TRBV3-1 and TRBJ2-7; tentative D call: TRBD1 (5 bases). In DNA, the CDR3 is TGTGCCAGCAGCCGTGGGGCTCCCCCAACTCGCTACGAGCAGTACTTC. Translating gives CASSRGAPPTRYEQYF.